This T cell receptor beta chain was identified in a study of regulatory T cells in long-lasting Graves disease. Sequencing libraries for TCR beta were prepared with iRepertoire HTBI primers and Arm-PCR of CDR3 regions. A single record per CDR3 protein comes from TCRdb applying MiXCR to the multiplex PCR reads. The table shows 400,000 to 550,000 distinct CDR3 sequences, with about 15% occurring only once. This clonotype was detected ten times or more. The V end was cut by 0 bases, the J end by 0 bases, with 8 bases between. The germline V gene encodes CDR1 DFQATT and CDR2 SNEGSKA (reference sequence). The CDR3 covers 15 residues. Time point defined: newly diagnosed GD, antithyroid drugs for less than 3 months. PBMC-derived RNA was used for the TCR library. The same data also went into a second study, on T cells in Graves' hyperthyroidism and ophthalmopathy.

The sequence came from a woman younger than 35 with Graves disease. The sequenced sample was peripheral blood mononuclear cells (PBMCs), obtained at new diagnosis, from a patient treated with antithyroid drugs. The V gene is TRBV20-1, the J gene TRBJ2-2; D remains unclear. The CDR3 spells CSARDLGTNTGELFF. The CDR3, as DNA: TGCAGTGCTAGAGATCTGGGTACGAACACCGGGGAGCTGTTTTTT.